The 9 T cell receptor beta chains listed next were all sequenced from one sample in a study of T-cell memory formation after mild COVID-19 (dated by TCRdb to about 2021). Library method: 5' RACE. Sequenced on an Illumina NovaSeq 6000. TCRdb trimmed public reads at Q25 via fastp, called clones via MiXCR and kept in-frame beta chains. A single entry per CDR3 protein holds the most common genes and DNA from its merged rows. This sample has approximately 350,000 distinct CDR3 sequences in its table, and 14% of those were observed once. 20% to 25% of the sample comes from the top ten. Sequenced input: PBMCs or a T cell subset sorted from them (not recorded which). Every receptor here comes from a man between 18 and 29 years old who had mild COVID-19 (a few samples of this study predate the infection). The sample titles of this study are shuffled in the database, so cell type and time point are left out; the donor was told from shared clones.

In this sample, this clonotype turned up a few times. The rearrangement uses TRBV10-3 and TRBJ2-3; 10 positions agree with TRBD1. The J segment lost 3 bases and the V segment lost 3 bases, leaving 6 bases of the junction unmatched. This CDR3 contains 16 residues. The V gene's germline CDR1 is ENHRY and CDR2 SYGVKD. CDR3 nucleotide sequence: TGTGCCATCAGTGACCCCGGGACAGGGGATACAGATACGCAGTATTTT. Amino acids: CAISDPGTGDTDTQYF.

This clonotype appeared a few times. V gene TRBV7-2 combines with J gene TRBJ2-3, with a possible D match to TRBD1 (5 bases). V lost 1 base and J 1 base, leaving 9 bases between the germline ends. This CDR3 region has 15 residues. In germline, CDR1 is SGHTA, CDR2 FQGNSA. CDR3 DNA sequence: TGTGCCAGCAGCTTAGTTGGGGCCCGCACAGATACGCAGTATTTT. Translation: CASSLVGARTDTQYF.

The chain recombines TRBV29-1 with TRBJ2-7; no definite D call. There are 11 residues in the CDR3. Germline CDR1 reads SQVTM; CDR2 reads ANQGSEA. V gave up 7 bases and J gave up 6 bases, with 13 bases separating them. As DNA, the CDR3 is TGCAGCGCCCATCGGGCACCCGAGCAGTACGTC. Translated: CSAHRAPEQYV.

V usage is TRBV2 and J usage is TRBJ1-3, with no clear D. Germline CDR1 and CDR2: SNHLY and FYNNEI. CDR3 length equals 15 residues. Deletions cut 0 bases from V and 3 bases from J, with 9 bases between. CDR3 DNA: TGTGCCAGCAGTGAAGCGCGATGGGATGGAAACACCATATATTTT. The encoded protein is CASSEARWDGNTIYF.

This clonotype appeared a few times. This chain joins TRBV2 and TRBJ1-2; 10 bases line up with TRBD1. CDR3 length: 15 residues. From germline, CDR1 is SNHLY and CDR2 FYNNEI. Trimming cost V 6 bases and J 8 bases; bases outside gene matches: 12. The CDR3 region is CASSPTTGGAGGYTF. CDR3 bases: TGTGCCAGCAGCCCTACGACAGGGGGCGCGGGGGGCTACACCTTC.

This clonotype was seen more than once but under ten times. CDR3 in DNA: TGTGCCAGCAGGTGGGCAAGTAGCGCCTACGAGCAGTACTTC. Encoded protein: CASRWASSAYEQYF. The rearrangement joins TRBV27 to TRBJ2-7, with D maybe TRBD2 (5 bases). With 6 bases removed from V and 2 bases from J, the gap between germline ends came to 14 bases. This CDR3 spans 14 amino acids. CDR1 MNHEY and CDR2 SMNVEV come from the germline V gene (reference sequence).

V is TRBV7-9 and J is TRBJ2-7, with 12 positions matching TRBD1. Trimming removed 5 bases from V and 4 bases from J; junction bases left unmatched: 18. The germline CDR1 and CDR2 sequences are SEHNR and FQNEAQ (reference sequence). CDR3 length equals 19 residues. The DNA of the CDR3 is TGTGCCAGCAGCCCAAGACCCACGACCGGGACAGGGGGCGTATACGAGCAGTACTTC. Amino acid sequence: CASSPRPTTGTGGVYEQYF.

This clonotype was recorded a few times. This rearrangement joins TRBV12-3 or TRBV12-4 to TRBJ2-1, with a possible D match to TRBD1 (6 bases). V lost 6 bases and J lost 5, with 20 bases in between. This CDR3 is built from 16 residues. The CDR3 region has the DNA TGTGCCAGCAGCGCCCAAACAGGGAACTTTGACAATGAGCAGTTCTTC. It yields the protein CASSAQTGNFDNEQFF.

This clonotype was detected only a few times. The chain joins TRBV9 to TRBJ1-6; D not resolved. In germline, CDR1 is SGDLS, CDR2 YYNGEE. Trimming stripped 0 bases from V and 6 bases from J, with 4 bases between. The CDR3 contains 13 residues. The CDR3 region is CASSVVVNSPLHF. In DNA, the CDR3 is TGTGCCAGCAGCGTAGTTGTTAATTCACCCCTCCACTTT.